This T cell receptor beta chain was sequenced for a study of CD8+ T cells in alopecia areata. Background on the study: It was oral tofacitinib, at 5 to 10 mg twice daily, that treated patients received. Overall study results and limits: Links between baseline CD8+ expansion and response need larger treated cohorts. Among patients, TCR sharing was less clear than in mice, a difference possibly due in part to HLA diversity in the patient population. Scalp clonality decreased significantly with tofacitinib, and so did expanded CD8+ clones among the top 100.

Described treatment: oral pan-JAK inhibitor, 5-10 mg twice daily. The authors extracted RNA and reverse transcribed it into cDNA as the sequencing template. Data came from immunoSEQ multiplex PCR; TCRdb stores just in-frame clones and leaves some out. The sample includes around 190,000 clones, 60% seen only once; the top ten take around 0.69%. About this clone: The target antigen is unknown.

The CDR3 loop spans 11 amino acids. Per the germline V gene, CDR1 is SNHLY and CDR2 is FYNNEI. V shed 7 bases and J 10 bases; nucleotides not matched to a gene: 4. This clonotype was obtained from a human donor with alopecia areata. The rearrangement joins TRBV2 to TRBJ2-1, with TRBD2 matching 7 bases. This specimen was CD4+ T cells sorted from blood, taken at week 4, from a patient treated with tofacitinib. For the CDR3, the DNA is TGTGCCAGCATGCGGGGGACCGAGCAGTTCTTC. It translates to CASMRGTEQFF.